Included here is one T cell receptor (beta chain) sequence, with context. V lost 6 bases to trimming and J lost 0 bases, with 9 bases between them. This CDR3 has 13 residues. Germline V gives CDR1 MDHEN, CDR2 SYDVKM. Method: immunoSEQ multiplex PCR; TCRdb's copy keeps in-frame clones and lacks some. The sample holds roughly 640,000 clones, almost 97% seen once. The record originates from a study of shared clonotypes between healthy human individuals. This sequence was found in a woman under 40 in good health. The specimen was naive CD4+ T cells sorted from blood. Stated subset: CD45RA+ positively selected. J is TRBJ2-7 and V is TRBV28; no definite D call. The CDR3 DNA sequence: TGTGCCAGCAGCGGTCATAGCTCCTACGAGCAGTACTTC. Translation: CASSGHSSYEQYF.